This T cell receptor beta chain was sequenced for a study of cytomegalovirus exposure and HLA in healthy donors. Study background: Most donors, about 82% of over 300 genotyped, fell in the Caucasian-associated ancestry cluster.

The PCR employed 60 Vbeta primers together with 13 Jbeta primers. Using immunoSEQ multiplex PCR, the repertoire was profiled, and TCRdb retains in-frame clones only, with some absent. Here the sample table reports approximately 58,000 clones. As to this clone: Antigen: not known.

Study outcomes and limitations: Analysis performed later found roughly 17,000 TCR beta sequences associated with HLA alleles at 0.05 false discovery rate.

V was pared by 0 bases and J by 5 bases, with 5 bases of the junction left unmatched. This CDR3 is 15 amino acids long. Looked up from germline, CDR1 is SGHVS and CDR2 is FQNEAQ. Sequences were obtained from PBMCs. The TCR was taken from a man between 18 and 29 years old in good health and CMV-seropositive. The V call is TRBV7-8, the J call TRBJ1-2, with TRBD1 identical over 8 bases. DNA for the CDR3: TGTGCCAGCAGCTTAGCGGGGACAGGCTATTATGGCTACACCTTC. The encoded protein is CASSLAGTGYYGYTF.